One sample yielded the 17 T cell receptor beta chains listed below, sequenced in a study of cytomegalovirus exposure and HLA in healthy donors (dated by TCRdb to 2016 to 2017). The library was made by the immunoSEQ multiplex PCR assay. TCRdb obtained this table from immuneACCESS and retained in-frame rearrangements with V and J assigned. These tables miss some clones; where compared with another copy, unresolved V genes account for less than half of the shortfall, and the remainder is unexplained. The sample contains fewer than 350,000 clones, roughly 90% of them found a single time. Together, the top ten hold roughly 0.93% of the sample. Source material: PBMCs. Receptor source: a woman aged 18-30 years in good health and CMV-seronegative.

This rearrangement joins TRBV9 to TRBJ2-3; weak D call: TRBD2 (5 bases). Trimming left V 0 bases short and J 3 bases short, with 17 bases between. The CDR3 totals 17 residues. The germline V gene has CDR1 SGDLS and CDR2 YYNGEE. CDR3 bases: TGTGCCAGCAGCGTAGCTGGGCTAGCCTCCGGGACAGATACGCAGTATTTT. This translates into CASSVAGLASGTDTQYF.

The chain employs TRBV10-3 and TRBJ2-3; D may be TRBD2 (5 bases). The ends were cut back, 5 bases at V and 5 bases at J, with 11 bases in the middle. This CDR3 has 13 residues. Looked up from germline, CDR1 is ENHRY and CDR2 is SYGVKD. CDR3 sequence reads: CAISKIEGDTQYF. The CDR3 DNA reads TGTGCCATCAGTAAAATCGAGGGAGATACGCAGTATTTT.

This chain joins TRBV19 and TRBJ1-4, with 8 bases identical to TRBD1. Losses at the gene ends were 6 bases for V and 4 bases for J; bases not matched to a gene: 7. The germline V gene encodes CDR1 LNHDA and CDR2 SQIVND (reference sequence). The CDR3 consists of 15 residues. The DNA of the CDR3 is TGTGCCAGTAGACCGACGGGACAGGTTAATGAAAAACTGTTTTTT. It encodes CASRPTGQVNEKLFF.

The V call is TRBV5-5, the J call TRBJ2-7; D is possibly TRBD1 (6 bases). Germline V gene data show CDR1 as SGHKS and CDR2 as YYEKEE (reference sequence). There are 13 residues in the CDR3. Trimming removed 4 bases at V and 4 bases at J, with 12 bases between. CDR3 residues: CASSTGTGYEQYF. In DNA form, the CDR3 reads TGTGCCAGCAGCACGGGCACAGGGTACGAGCAGTACTTC. Full variable domain (rest looked up from reference TRBV5-5 and TRBJ2-7): DAGVTQSPTHLIKTRGQQVTLRCSPISGHKSVSWYQQVLGQGPQFIFQYYEKEERGRGNFPDRFSARQFPNYSSELNVNALLLGDSALYLCASSTGTGYEQYFGPGTRLTVT.

The chain is built from TRBV10-1 and TRBJ2-2, with 9 bases lining up with TRBD1. V shed 8 bases, J shed 2 bases, and the junction held 3 bases outside the gene matches. The CDR3 is made up of 14 amino acids. The germline V gene has CDR1 WNHNN and CDR2 SYGVQD (reference sequence). The CDR3 loop reads CASRTGENTGELFF. Written as DNA, the CDR3 is TGCGCCAGCCGGACAGGGGAAAACACCGGGGAGCTGTTTTTT.

The chain is built from TRBV29-1 and TRBJ2-3; 8 nucleotides match TRBD2. The CDR3 consists of 14 residues. V dropped 3 bases and J dropped 2; count of bases not matched to a gene: 4. The germline V gene has CDR1 SQVTM and CDR2 ANQGSEA. The CDR3 loop is CSVDREGITDTQYF. In DNA, the CDR3 is TGCAGCGTTGACCGGGAGGGAATCACAGATACGCAGTATTTT.

The chain carries TRBV7-9 and TRBJ1-1; D is ambiguous. Trimming left V 5 bases short and J 3 bases short, with 10 bases between. CDR3 length equals 13 residues. Germline-derived CDR1 and CDR2 are SEHNR and FQNEAQ (reference sequence). The CDR3 here is CASSLKRYTEAFF. CDR3 bases: TGTGCCAGCAGCCTAAAGAGGTACACTGAAGCTTTCTTT.

The chain carries TRBV7-8 and TRBJ2-1, with TRBD2 matching over 12 bases. There are 15 residues in the CDR3. The V segment lost 4 bases and the J segment 9 bases; nucleotides outside the gene matches: 7. Germline V gene data show CDR1 as SGHVS and CDR2 as FQNEAQ. The CDR3 coding sequence is TGTGCCAGCAGCTCCCTAGCGGGAGGGCCGGGTGAGCAGTTCTTC. This translates into CASSSLAGGPGEQFF.

The V gene is TRBV27, the J gene TRBJ2-7, with a weak D call TRBD2 (6 bases). CDR3 length equals 14 residues. Per the germline V gene, CDR1 is MNHEY and CDR2 is SMNVEV (reference sequence). The V end lost 5 bases, the J end lost 0 bases, and 11 bases lay between the germline ends. CDR3 in DNA: TGTGCCAGCAGTAGGGGCGGGGTCTCCTACGAGCAGTACTTC. It encodes CASSRGGVSYEQYF.

CDR3 bases: TGTGCCAGCAGTTCACCGGGACAGCCGATTAGCGGGGCCACAGATACGCAGTATTTT. It is translated as CASSSPGQPISGATDTQYF. V and J are TRBV28 and TRBJ2-3, with D tentatively TRBD2 (8 bases). Looked up from germline, CDR1 is MDHEN and CDR2 is SYDVKM. Trimming cost V 4 bases and J 2 bases, with 25 bases left between them. This CDR3 is 19 amino acids long.

CDR3: CASSAWGGSGNTEAFF. For the CDR3, the DNA is TGTGCCAGCAGTGCTTGGGGGGGGTCGGGGAACACTGAAGCTTTCTTT. The chain has TRBV6-1 and TRBJ1-1; a possible D gene is TRBD1 (5 bases). Trimming removed 4 bases at V and 1 base at J, with 16 bases between. This CDR3 is built from 16 residues. Germline CDR1 and CDR2: MNHNS and SASEGT.

Only one count was recorded for this clone. The DNA for the CDR3 is TGTGCCAGCAGCTTAGGGGGTAGCGGGACAACCTACGAGCAGTACTTC. As protein: CASSLGGSGTTYEQYF. The chain combines TRBV7-2 with TRBJ2-7, with 8 bases aligning to TRBD2. Germline trimming cut 1 base from V and 2 bases from J; bases unmatched to any gene: 7. The CDR3 runs to 16 residues. Germline-derived CDR1 and CDR2 are SGHTA and FQGNSA.

The V and J genes are TRBV6-5 and TRBJ2-3; 14 bases fit TRBD2. The trim removed 8 bases at V and 2 bases at J, leaving 3 bases unmatched. CDR1 and CDR2 (germline): MNHEY, SVGAGI. This CDR3 contains 15 residues. The CDR3 spells CASGLAGGTTDTQYF. As DNA, the CDR3 is TGTGCCAGCGGACTAGCGGGAGGTACCACAGATACGCAGTATTTT.

The V call is TRBV9, the J call TRBJ2-2; 7 bases map to TRBD1. Trimming at V came to 4 bases and at J to 2 bases, leaving 8 bases not matched to a gene. Per the germline V gene, CDR1 is SGDLS and CDR2 is YYNGEE. The CDR3 is 16 amino acids. In nucleotides, the CDR3 is TGTGCCAGCAGCCCCCAGACAGGGAGTAACACCGGGGAGCTGTTTTTT. This codes for CASSPQTGSNTGELFF.

This chain links TRBV27 with TRBJ1-6, with D uncertain. The CDR3 length is 15 residues. Trimming removed 2 bases from V and 0 bases from J, with 5 bases in between. Per germline, CDR1 MNHEY and CDR2 SMNVEV (reference sequence). The CDR3 loop reads CASSLTSSYNSPLHF. The CDR3 DNA is TGTGCCAGCAGTTTAACAAGCTCCTATAATTCACCCCTCCACTTT.

The chain links TRBV10-1 to TRBJ1-1, with 7 bases that match TRBD1. The junction had 4 bases not matched to a gene; V was cut back by 4 bases and J by 5 bases. This CDR3 contains 13 residues. CDR1 and CDR2 (germline): WNHNN, SYGVQD (reference sequence). The CDR3 is CASSGTGGTEAFF. CDR3 bases: TGCGCCAGCAGTGGGACAGGTGGTACTGAAGCTTTCTTT.

The chain has TRBV7-8 and TRBJ2-2; 9 nucleotides align to TRBD2. In germline, CDR1 is SGHVS, CDR2 FQNEAQ. After removal of 8 bases from V and 6 bases from J, the junction contained 10 bases not matched to a gene. The CDR3 sequence is 15 residues long. The DNA of the CDR3 is TGTGCCAGCCTCCAGCCGGGACTAGCTGCCGGGGAGCTGTTTTTT. Translated: CASLQPGLAAGELFF.